A single sample gave rise to the 21 T cell receptor beta chains below, sequenced in a study of blood T cell repertoires in COVID-19. Some clones are missing from TCRdb's copy, which holds only in-frame ones; the method was immunoSEQ multiplex PCR. The sample includes more than 150,000 clones, approximately 89% of them seen just once. What was sequenced was peripheral blood. The origin of the receptors is a man aged 40-50 years with active or convalescent COVID-19.

V usage is TRBV15 and J usage is TRBJ2-1; TRBD1 is a possible D gene (6 bases). The germline V gene encodes CDR1 LNHNV and CDR2 YYDKDF (reference sequence). The CDR3 loop spans 14 amino acids. V lost 0 bases, J lost 9 bases, and 12 bases lay in between. In DNA form, the CDR3 reads TGTGCCACCAGCAGAGATCCCACAGGGACTGAGCAGTTCTTC. As protein: CATSRDPTGTEQFF.

This clone appeared once. This sequence joins TRBV30 and TRBJ2-4, with TRBD1 matching 8 bases. Germline trimming cut 7 bases from V and 6 bases from J; bases unmatched to any gene: 8. Per germline, CDR1 GTSNPN and CDR2 SVGIG (reference sequence). This CDR3 is built from 13 residues. The CDR3 spells CAYGSGQGNIQYF. In DNA, the CDR3 is TGTGCCTACGGATCCGGACAGGGAAACATTCAGTACTTC. The whole variable domain, filled in from reference TRBV30 and TRBJ2-4, reads SQTIHQWPATLVQPVGSPLSLECTVEGTSNPNLYWYRQAAGRGLQLLFYSVGIGQISSEVPQNLSASRPQDRQFILSSKKLLLSDSGFYLCAYGSGQGNIQYFGAGTRLSVL.

The chain uses TRBV29-1 and TRBJ1-2; no clear D gene. Trimming removed 1 base at V and 3 bases at J, with 12 bases between. The V gene's germline CDR1 is SQVTM and CDR2 ANQGSEA. The CDR3 length is 14 residues. CDR3 in amino acids: CSVEVARADYGYTF. As DNA, the CDR3 is TGCAGCGTTGAAGTTGCAAGAGCCGACTATGGCTACACCTTC.

The gene calls are TRBV9 and TRBJ2-1; 12 bases align to TRBD2. Germline CDR1 SGDLS, CDR2 YYNGEE. The J segment lost 10 bases and the V segment lost 0 bases, leaving 2 bases of the junction unmatched. This CDR3 spans 14 amino acids. The DNA of the CDR3 is TGTGCCAGCAGCGTAGGACTAGCGGGGGCAGAGCAGTTCTTC. It is translated as CASSVGLAGAEQFF. The full variable domain, rest sourced from reference TRBV9 and TRBJ2-1, is DSGVTQTPKHLITATGQRVTLRCSPRSGDLSVYWYQQSLDQGLQFLIQYYNGEERAKGNILERFSAQQFPDLHSELNLSSLELGDSALYFCASSVGLAGAEQFFGPGTRLTVL.

This clone was detected only once. This chain links TRBV13 with TRBJ2-2, with D perhaps matching TRBD1 (5 bases). The length of the CDR3 is 14 residues. Germline CDR1 reads PRHDT; CDR2 reads FYEKMQ (reference sequence). V shed 5 bases and J shed 1 base, with 8 bases lying between them. Here the CDR3 DNA reads TGTGCCAGCAGCGTCGGACAGAACACCGGGGAGCTGTTTTTT. This gives the protein CASSVGQNTGELFF.

This chain links TRBV12-2 with TRBJ2-1; the table's TRBD2 call for D was not verified on the DNA. TRBV12-2 is recorded as a pseudogene. This CDR3 contains 17 residues. The CDR3 region has the DNA TGTGCAAGTCGCTCGCGGGGTTCTCCCGGCTCCTACAATGAGCAGTTCTTC. It is translated as CASRSRGSPGSYNEQFF.

In the case of this clone: No conserved phenylalanine or tryptophan ends this CDR3, so it is likely a read error. V gene TRBV25-1 combines with J gene TRBJ1-6; no reliable D call. V was shortened by 6 bases and J by 0 bases, with 0 bases between the two germline ends. The CDR3 is made up of 12 amino acids. From germline, CDR1 is MGHDK and CDR2 SYGVNS. The CDR3 sequence: CASSSYNSPLHL. The CDR3 DNA reads as TGTGCCAGCAGCTCCTATAATTCACCCCTCCACCTT.

This clone was counted between two and nine times. The rearrangement links TRBV9 to TRBJ1-2, with D unresolved. Germline CDR1 and CDR2: SGDLS and YYNGEE. The ends were cut back, 6 bases at V and 4 bases at J, with 16 bases in the middle. The CDR3 covers 14 residues. CDR3 in amino acids: CASTPGDTSYGYTF. Written as DNA, the CDR3 is TGTGCCAGCACCCCCGGGGATACCTCCTATGGCTACACCTTC. Supplemented by reference TRBV9 and TRBJ1-2, the full variable domain reads DSGVTQTPKHLITATGQRVTLRCSPRSGDLSVYWYQQSLDQGLQFLIQYYNGEERAKGNILERFSAQQFPDLHSELNLSSLELGDSALYFCASTPGDTSYGYTFGSGTRLTVV.

The table lists this clone with a few counts. The CDR3 DNA reads TGCGCCAGCAGCCAAGAGGGGACACGAGGCTACGAGCAGTACTTC. Translation gives CASSQEGTRGYEQYF. The chain joins TRBV4-3 to TRBJ2-7; a weak D match, TRBD1 (6 bases). The CDR3 runs to 15 residues. The V end was cut by 0 bases, the J end by 3 bases, with 12 bases between. Germline V gives CDR1 LGHNA, CDR2 YSLEER.

J is TRBJ2-7 and V is TRBV18, with 9 bases matching TRBD1. Germline V gene data show CDR1 as KGHSH and CDR2 as LQKENI. The CDR3 length is 16 residues. The V and J ends lost 0 bases and 0 bases, in that order; junction bases with no gene match: 3. The CDR3 loop is CASSPPTGGVSYEQYF. CDR3 nucleotide sequence: TGTGCCAGCTCACCACCGACAGGGGGGGTCTCCTACGAGCAGTACTTC.

The chain uses TRBV9 and TRBJ1-1; perhaps TRBD1 as D (5 bases). The CDR3 length is 14 residues. Germline CDR1 SGDLS, CDR2 YYNGEE. V was cut by 3 bases and J by 4 bases, with 13 bases left in between. As DNA, the CDR3 is TGTGCCAGCAGCGGCCTGGGGGGGGGCACTGAAGCTTTCTTT. Its protein is CASSGLGGGTEAFF.

The chain combines TRBV19 with TRBJ1-4, with 7 bases identical to TRBD1. The V segment lost 4 bases and the J segment 7 bases; nucleotides outside the gene matches: 9. Germline CDR1 is LNHDA and CDR2 is SQIVND (reference sequence). The CDR3 extends over 15 amino acids. Here the CDR3 reads CASSTTGRIPEKLFF. The CDR3 coding sequence is TGTGCCAGTAGTACGACAGGGCGGATACCTGAAAAACTGTTTTTT.

The gene calls are TRBV7-8 and TRBJ2-5; tentatively, D is TRBD2 (6 bases). The V and J ends lost 6 bases and 2 bases respectively, with 13 bases between them. Germline V gene sequence: CDR1 SGHVS, CDR2 FQNEAQ. The CDR3 has 14 amino acids. The CDR3 DNA follows: TGTGCCAGCAGGGACCTCGGGGGACAAGAGACCCAGTACTTC. It is translated as CASRDLGGQETQYF. Full variable domain (remainder filled in from reference TRBV7-8 and TRBJ2-5): GAGVSQSPRYKVAKRGQDVALRCDPISGHVSLFWYQQALGQGPEFLTYFQNEAQLDKSGLPSDRFFAERPEGSVSTLKIQRTQQEDSAVYLCASRDLGGQETQYFGPGTRLLVL.

This clone has a single count. V usage is TRBV12-3 or TRBV12-4 and J usage is TRBJ2-5; D gene ambiguous. This CDR3 is built from 13 residues. Trimming shortened V by 3 bases and J by 5 bases, and 10 bases separated the two germline ends. The CDR3 loop reads CASSLVGSETQYF. In DNA, the CDR3 is TGTGCCAGCAGTTTGGTCGGTTCGGAGACCCAGTACTTC.

Concerning this clone: The identical CDR3 is also encoded by other nucleotide sequences in the sample. V is TRBV12-3 or TRBV12-4 and J is TRBJ2-1; D remains unclear. Trimming pared 5 bases from V and 7 bases from J, leaving 6 bases between. The CDR3 runs to 11 residues. CDR3 residues: CASSPGNEQFF. CDR3 bases: TGTGCCAGCAGTCCCGGTAATGAGCAGTTCTTC.

The chain couples TRBV7-9 to TRBJ2-7; D uncertain. The V gene's germline CDR1 is SEHNR and CDR2 FQNEAQ (reference sequence). Trimming pared 1 base from V and 1 base from J, leaving 14 bases between. This CDR3 has 16 residues. For the CDR3, the DNA is TGTGCCAGCAGCTTAGACGACTTTCGCCCGTCCTACGAGCAGTACTTC. This gives the protein CASSLDDFRPSYEQYF.

The chain carries TRBV7-3 and TRBJ2-6, with TRBD1 matching over 7 bases. From germline, CDR1 is SGHTA and CDR2 FQGTGA. Trimming at V came to 5 bases and at J to 0 bases, leaving 19 bases not matched to a gene. The CDR3 is 21 amino acids. DNA of the CDR3: TGTGCCAGCAGCCCGAATCCGTTCAGGGACAGTGAAGTCTCTGGGGCCAACGTCCTGACTTTC. Translating gives CASSPNPFRDSEVSGANVLTF.

The rearrangement links TRBV5-5 to TRBJ1-4, with D unresolved. The CDR3 is 15 residues long. Germline V gives CDR1 SGHKS, CDR2 YYEKEE (reference sequence). Between the trimmed V and J ends, which lost 0 bases and 4 bases, there was a span of 10 bases. The CDR3 reads CASSLGAVVNEKLFF. CDR3 nucleotides: TGTGCCAGCAGCTTGGGGGCAGTGGTTAATGAAAAACTGTTTTTT.

V usage is TRBV5-1 and J usage is TRBJ1-6; possibly TRBD1 for D (5 bases). Germline V CDR1 and CDR2: SGHRS, YFSETQ. This CDR3 contains 15 residues. V lost 4 bases and J 4 bases, leaving 12 bases between the germline ends. The CDR3, as DNA: TGCGCCAGCAGCCCAAAAGACAGTTATAATTCACCCCTCCACTTT. It specifies CASSPKDSYNSPLHF.

Concerning this clone itself: The sample contains more than one DNA sequence encoding this CDR3. CDR3 sequence: CASSQAGRNTEAFF. The CDR3, as DNA: TGTGCCAGCAGCCAGGCCGGGAGGAACACTGAAGCTTTCTTT. V gene TRBV3-1 (or the pseudogene TRBV3-2) combines with J gene TRBJ1-1; D remains ambiguous. Trimming removed 3 bases at V and 1 base at J, with 9 bases between. Per germline, CDR1 LGHDT and CDR2 YNNKEL (reference sequence). The CDR3 extends over 14 amino acids.

The rearrangement uses TRBV4-3 and TRBJ2-4; tentative D call: TRBD1 (5 bases). Between the trimmed V and J ends, which lost 1 base and 8 bases, there was a span of 12 bases. From germline, CDR1 is LGHNA and CDR2 YSLEER. The CDR3 is 14 residues long. CDR3 region: CASSQGTTADIQYF. CDR3 coding DNA: TGCGCCAGCAGCCAAGGGACAACCGCGGACATTCAGTACTTC.